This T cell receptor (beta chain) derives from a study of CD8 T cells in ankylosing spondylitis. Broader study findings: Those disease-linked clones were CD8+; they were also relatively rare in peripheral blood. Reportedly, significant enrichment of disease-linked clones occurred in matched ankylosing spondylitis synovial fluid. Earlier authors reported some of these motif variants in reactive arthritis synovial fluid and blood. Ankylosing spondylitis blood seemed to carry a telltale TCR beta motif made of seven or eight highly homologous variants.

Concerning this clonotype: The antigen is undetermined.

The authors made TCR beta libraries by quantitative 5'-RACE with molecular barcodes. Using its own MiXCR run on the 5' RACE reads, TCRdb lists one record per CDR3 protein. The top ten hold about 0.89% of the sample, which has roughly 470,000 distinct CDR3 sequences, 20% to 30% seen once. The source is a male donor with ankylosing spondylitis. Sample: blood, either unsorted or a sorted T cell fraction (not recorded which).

The CDR3: CASSTQTNQPQHF. CDR3 DNA: TGTGCCAGTAGTACGCAAACGAATCAGCCCCAGCATTTT. The V call is TRBV19, the J call TRBJ1-5; no definite D call. Germline CDR1 LNHDA, CDR2 SQIVND (reference sequence). Trimming took 4 bases from V and 4 from J, leaving 8 bases between them. The CDR3 spans 13 residues.